Following are 20 T cell receptor beta chains from one sample sequenced in a study of blood T cell repertoires in COVID-19. The protocol was immunoSEQ multiplex PCR, while the TCRdb copy is restricted to in-frame clones and leaves out a portion. The sample lists 150,000 to 200,000 clones; roughly three quarters were seen once. The sequencing input was peripheral blood. The receptors derive from a woman of 80 years or more with COVID-19, enrolled during active disease.

In its sample, this clone was seen once. This chain uses TRBV7-9 with TRBJ2-5; TRBD2 aligns across 13 bases. The CDR3 length is 16 residues. V lost 5 bases and J lost 5; bases outside the gene matches: 8. Germline V lookup: CDR1 SEHNR, CDR2 FQNEAQ (reference sequence). CDR3 amino acids: CASSDWTSGRGETQYF. Here the CDR3 DNA reads TGTGCCAGCAGCGACTGGACTAGCGGGAGAGGGGAGACCCAGTACTTC.

The chain links TRBV23-1 to TRBJ1-1; 7 bases match TRBD1. TRBV23-1 is an open reading frame whose function is uncertain. This CDR3 contains 15 residues. V gave up 0 bases and J gave up 4 bases; unmatched junction bases: 5. DNA for the CDR3: TGCGCCAGCAGTCAATCGGGACAGCTCTTCACTGAAGCTTTCTTT. Encoded protein: CASSQSGQLFTEAFF.

This rearrangement joins TRBV11-3 to TRBJ2-5; TRBD2 might be the D (5 bases). The V and J ends lost 1 base and 9 bases respectively, with 6 bases between them. Germline-derived CDR1 and CDR2 are SGHNT and YENEEA. The CDR3 spans 11 residues. The CDR3 coding sequence is TGTGCCAGCAGCTTAGGAGCGGCCCAGTACTTC. As protein: CASSLGAAQYF.

This clone was picked up a small number of times. The chain links TRBV5-1 to TRBJ2-3; TRBD2 matches at 11 bases. The junction had 3 bases not matched to a gene; V was cut back by 4 bases and J by 2 bases. Germline CDR1 and CDR2: SGHRS and YFSETQ. The CDR3 is 15 amino acids. The DNA for the CDR3 is TGCGCCAGCAGCAGGGGACTAGCGGTCACAGATACGCAGTATTTT. It codes for CASSRGLAVTDTQYF. The full variable domain, its missing parts supplied by reference TRBV5-1 and TRBJ2-3, is KAGVTQTPRYLIKTRGQQVTLSCSPISGHRSVSWYQQTPGQGLQFLFEYFSETQRNKGNFPGRFSGRQFSNSRSEMNVSTLELGDSALYLCASSRGLAVTDTQYFGPGTRLTVL.

This rearrangement joins TRBV3-1 (or the pseudogene TRBV3-2) to TRBJ2-2; maybe TRBD2 (7 bases). The CDR3 has 17 amino acids. Germline CDR1 LGHDT, CDR2 YNNKEL (reference sequence). V dropped 4 bases and J dropped 3 bases, with 18 bases sitting between them. The CDR3 spells CASSRIGGVIYTGELFF. As DNA, the CDR3 is TGTGCCAGCAGCCGTATAGGGGGGGTAATATACACCGGGGAGCTGTTTTTT.

This chain joins TRBV9 and TRBJ1-1, with D tentatively TRBD1 (5 bases). CDR1 and CDR2 (germline): SGDLS, YYNGEE. Deletions cut 3 bases from V and 3 bases from J, with 15 bases between. This CDR3 region has 15 residues. CDR3 amino acids: CASSASGRSDTEAFF. The CDR3 DNA reads TGTGCCAGCAGCGCCTCAGGGCGATCGGACACTGAAGCTTTCTTT.

The chain carries TRBV27 and TRBJ2-1, with 11 bases identical to TRBD2. The junction had 4 bases not matched to a gene; V was cut back by 5 bases and J by 4 bases. Germline loops: CDR1 MNHEY, CDR2 SMNVEV (reference sequence). The CDR3 is 15 residues long. CDR3 sequence: CASSRPSGGYNEQFF. In DNA, the CDR3 is TGTGCCAGCAGTCGTCCTAGCGGGGGGTACAATGAGCAGTTCTTC.

The CDR3 DNA sequence: TGTGCCAGCACCCTAGGTCAATTTAACACTGAAGCTTTCTTT. This codes for CASTLGQFNTEAFF. The V gene is TRBV6-5, the J gene TRBJ1-1; no firm D call. V lost 7 bases, J lost 2 bases, and 14 bases lay in between. Germline V gives CDR1 MNHEY, CDR2 SVGAGI. This CDR3 is built from 14 residues.

The chain employs TRBV5-4 and TRBJ1-1; 8 nucleotides match TRBD1. The V gene end was trimmed by 4 bases and the J gene end by 1 base; junction bases not matched to a gene: 6. In germline, CDR1 is SGHNT, CDR2 YYREEE (reference sequence). This CDR3 is 15 amino acids long. The CDR3 coding sequence is TGTGCCAGCAGCATTCAGACAGGGGCGAACACTGAAGCTTTCTTT. Protein: CASSIQTGANTEAFF. The entire variable domain, with the rest obtained from reference TRBV5-4 and TRBJ1-1, is as follows: ETGVTQSPTHLIKTRGQQVTLRCSSQSGHNTVSWYQQALGQGPQFIFQYYREEENGRGNFPPRFSGLQFPNYSSELNVNALELDDSALYLCASSIQTGANTEAFFGQGTRLTVV.

The chain employs TRBV5-5 and TRBJ2-7; TRBD1 matches at 11 bases. Germline loops: CDR1 SGHKS, CDR2 YYEKEE (reference sequence). The CDR3 covers 15 residues. V dropped 2 bases and J dropped 4; count of bases not matched to a gene: 5. CDR3 residues: CASSFAGTGGYEQYF. DNA of the CDR3: TGTGCCAGCAGCTTCGCCGGGACAGGGGGTTACGAGCAGTACTTC.

The gene calls are TRBV3-1 (or the pseudogene TRBV3-2) and TRBJ2-3; 8 nucleotides agree with TRBD1. The CDR3 runs to 13 residues. Germline V gene sequence: CDR1 LGHDT, CDR2 YNNKEL (reference sequence). V was clipped by 4 bases and J by 9 bases; unmatched bases: 6. In DNA, the CDR3 is TGTGCCAGCAGCCGTACCCGACAGGGGACGCAGTATTTT. Protein sequence: CASSRTRQGTQYF.

Here the CDR3 reads CASSSGGGVFF. In DNA, the CDR3 is TGTGCCAGCAGTTCAGGGGGCGGGGTGTTTTTT. V gene TRBV6-5 combines with J gene TRBJ2-2; 8 bases match TRBD1. The J segment lost 15 bases and the V segment lost 4 bases, leaving 4 bases of the junction unmatched. The CDR3 is 11 amino acids. Germline CDR1 MNHEY, CDR2 SVGAGI.

The V and J genes are TRBV11-2 and TRBJ2-7; D might be TRBD1 (6 bases). The CDR3 length is 14 residues. The germline V gene has CDR1 SGHAT and CDR2 FQNNGV. V lost 1 base and J lost 5, with 12 bases in between. In DNA form, the CDR3 reads TGTGCCAGCAGCTTAGCTCAGGGGTGGAACGAGCAGTACTTC. Amino acids: CASSLAQGWNEQYF.

In its sample, this clone was seen a few times. This sequence joins TRBV19 and TRBJ1-2; D is unresolved. Germline CDR1 and CDR2: LNHDA and SQIVND (reference sequence). The length of the CDR3 is 17 residues. Trimming took off 6 bases at V and 6 bases at J, with 26 bases between the two ends. DNA of the CDR3: TGTGCCAGTAGCTATTGGGCCCTAGAGGGAGGGTATAATGGCTACACCTTC. It codes for CASSYWALEGGYNGYTF.

The rearrangement uses TRBV9 and TRBJ2-1, with TRBD2 identical over 11 bases. V shed 2 bases, J shed 7 bases, and the junction held 8 bases outside the gene matches. Germline values: CDR1 SGDLS, CDR2 YYNGEE. The CDR3 is made up of 16 amino acids. CDR3 sequence reads: CASSVSLAGGRNEQFF. CDR3 DNA sequence: TGTGCCAGCAGCGTCTCGTTAGCGGGGGGGCGGAATGAGCAGTTCTTC.

The sample holds one count of this clone. This chain links TRBV3-1 (or the pseudogene TRBV3-2) with TRBJ2-7; 8 bases line up with TRBD2. The CDR3 is 16 residues long. V shed 0 bases, J shed 4 bases, and the junction held 8 bases outside the gene matches. Germline V gene lookup returns CDR1 LGHDT and CDR2 YNNKEL (reference sequence). CDR3 amino acids: CASSQDDPAGVYEQYF. The CDR3 bases are TGTGCCAGCAGCCAAGATGATCCAGCGGGGGTGTACGAGCAGTACTTC.

This rearrangement joins TRBV19 to TRBJ2-5, with TRBD2 matching over 11 bases. CDR3 length: 15 amino acids. V shed 2 bases, J shed 4 bases, and the junction held 3 bases outside the gene matches. Germline CDR1 reads LNHDA; CDR2 reads SQIVND (reference sequence). This CDR3 reads CASSIWTSGSETQYF. CDR3 DNA: TGTGCCAGTAGTATATGGACTAGCGGGTCAGAGACCCAGTACTTC.

CDR3 nucleotide sequence: TGTGCCAGTAGTATAGGCCCATGGACAGGGGTCTACGAGCAGTACTTC. Translation gives CASSIGPWTGVYEQYF. The rearrangement joins TRBV19 to TRBJ2-7; 9 bases map to TRBD1. CDR1 LNHDA and CDR2 SQIVND come from the germline V gene (reference sequence). The V segment lost 1 base and the J segment 3 bases; nucleotides outside the gene matches: 7. This CDR3 is built from 16 residues.

J is TRBJ2-7 and V is TRBV9; TRBD2 might be the D (5 bases). Trimming pared 0 bases from V and 2 bases from J, leaving 9 bases between. In germline, CDR1 is SGDLS, CDR2 YYNGEE. The CDR3 loop spans 14 amino acids. CDR3 DNA: TGTGCCAGCAGCGTAGCGGAGGTTACCTACGAGCAGTACTTC. Protein: CASSVAEVTYEQYF.

This chain connects TRBV9 to TRBJ1-4; possibly TRBD1 for D (5 bases). V lost 0 bases and J lost 5, with 14 bases in between. The CDR3 consists of 16 residues. Germline V gives CDR1 SGDLS, CDR2 YYNGEE. The chain's CDR3 is CASSVGTGTRNEKLFF. CDR3 DNA: TGTGCCAGCAGCGTAGGTACAGGCACACGCAATGAAAAACTGTTTTTT. The full variable domain, its missing parts supplied by reference TRBV9 and TRBJ1-4, is DSGVTQTPKHLITATGQRVTLRCSPRSGDLSVYWYQQSLDQGLQFLIQYYNGEERAKGNILERFSAQQFPDLHSELNLSSLELGDSALYFCASSVGTGTRNEKLFFGSGTQLSVL.